This is a list of T cell receptor beta chains from one sample in a study of T cells in Graves' hyperthyroidism and ophthalmopathy. TCRdb reanalysed the multiplex PCR reads using MiXCR and keeps one entry per CDR3 protein. The sample shows approximately 380,000 distinct CDR3 sequences, about 18% of them seen only once. The sequenced sample consisted of blood. These receptors were collected from a man aged 18 to 30 with Graves' ophthalmopathy. Both conserved end residues are part of each CDR3. Fields, in order: D gene, V gene, clone size, J gene, CDR3 DNA, CDR3 protein. A D gene is named only where the DNA matches it firmly. Expanded clones get a size class; other rows say once, few or many, or leave the size out.

d_gene: .; v_gene: TRBV2; abundance: many; j_gene: TRBJ2-3; CDR3nt: TGTGCCAGCGGCCCCCAGGGGTCAGATACGCAGTATTTT; CDR3aa: CASGPQGSDTQYF
d_gene: .; v_gene: TRBV3-1; abundance: many; j_gene: TRBJ2-1; CDR3nt: TGTGCCAGCAGGGAATCTGACCCGCACTCCTACAATGAGCAGTTCTTC; CDR3aa: CASRESDPHSYNEQFF
d_gene: TRBD1; v_gene: TRBV2; abundance: .; j_gene: TRBJ1-4; CDR3nt: TGTGCCAGCAGTAGGACCGGGACAGGTAGTGAAAAACTGTTTTTT; CDR3aa: CASSRTGTGSEKLFF
d_gene: .; v_gene: TRBV28; abundance: many; j_gene: TRBJ1-5; CDR3nt: TGTGCCAGCAGTTTATTGGGGGGAACGCCCCAGCATTTT; CDR3aa: CASSLLGGTPQHF
d_gene: .; v_gene: TRBV6-1; abundance: many; j_gene: TRBJ1-6; CDR3nt: TGTGCCAGCACCTACGGGACGAGAAATTCACCCCTCCACTTT; CDR3aa: CASTYGTRNSPLHF
d_gene: .; v_gene: TRBV19; abundance: .; j_gene: TRBJ1-5; CDR3nt: TGTGCCAGTAGTATAAATTCGGGGGGAAGCAATCAGCCCCAGCATTTT; CDR3aa: CASSINSGGSNQPQHF
d_gene: .; v_gene: TRBV7-3; abundance: many; j_gene: TRBJ1-4; CDR3nt: TGTGCCAGCAGCCCGCAGGGAGGGGTTGGGGAAAAACTGTTTTTT; CDR3aa: CASSPQGGVGEKLFF
d_gene: .; v_gene: TRBV2; abundance: .; j_gene: TRBJ2-7; CDR3nt: TGTGCCAGCAGTGAAGAGGGACGAGCCTCGGGGGAGCAGTACTTC; CDR3aa: CASSEEGRASGEQYF
d_gene: TRBD2; v_gene: TRBV7-9; abundance: .; j_gene: TRBJ2-3; CDR3nt: TGTGCCAGCAGTCGGGACTCTAGCGGGAACACAGATACGCAGTATTTT; CDR3aa: CASSRDSSGNTDTQYF
d_gene: .; v_gene: TRBV6-1; abundance: many; j_gene: TRBJ2-1; CDR3nt: TGTGCCAGCAGTTCCCTCGGGGACAACTACAATGAGCAGTTCTTC; CDR3aa: CASSSLGDNYNEQFF
d_gene: .; v_gene: TRBV27; abundance: many; j_gene: TRBJ1-1; CDR3nt: TGTGCCAGCAGTTTAAGTCTTGATTCGGGTGAAGCTTTCTTT; CDR3aa: CASSLSLDSGEAFF
d_gene: TRBD1; v_gene: TRBV2; abundance: many; j_gene: TRBJ1-4; CDR3nt: TGTGCCAGCAGTCAGATTACAGGGGCCCTTAATGAAAAACTGTTTTTT; CDR3aa: CASSQITGALNEKLFF
d_gene: TRBD1; v_gene: TRBV28; abundance: .; j_gene: TRBJ1-2; CDR3nt: TGTGCCAGCGGCCCCCAGGGGGATCAGGTCGGCGGGGGCTACACCTTC; CDR3aa: CASGPQGDQVGGGYTF
d_gene: TRBD1; v_gene: TRBV5-8; abundance: few; j_gene: TRBJ2-7; CDR3nt: TGTGCCAGCAGCGTCGGGACAGCTACTTACTACGAGCAGTACTTC; CDR3aa: CASSVGTATYYEQYF
d_gene: TRBD1; v_gene: TRBV7-2; abundance: many; j_gene: TRBJ2-1; CDR3nt: TGTGCCAGCAGCGCGGACAGGGAACGGGAGCAGTTCTTC; CDR3aa: CASSADREREQFF
d_gene: .; v_gene: TRBV6-1; abundance: many; j_gene: TRBJ2-7; CDR3nt: TGTGCCACCCCAGGGGTGGCGGACGCCTACGAGCAGTACTTC; CDR3aa: CATPGVADAYEQYF
d_gene: TRBD1; v_gene: TRBV6-2/TRBV6-3; abundance: many; j_gene: TRBJ1-5; CDR3nt: TGTGCCACCAGACCTGCAGGGGGCTTCCAGCCCCAGCATTTT; CDR3aa: CATRPAGGFQPQHF
d_gene: .; v_gene: TRBV25-1; abundance: many; j_gene: TRBJ2-5; CDR3nt: TGTGCCAGCAGTGAATCTATGGAGCGGCGTCAAGAGACCCAGTACTTC; CDR3aa: CASSESMERRQETQYF
d_gene: TRBD2; v_gene: TRBV20-1; abundance: .; j_gene: TRBJ2-7; CDR3nt: TGCAGTGCTAGAAATAGCGGGGGTTACGAGCAGTACTTC; CDR3aa: CSARNSGGYEQYF
d_gene: TRBD2; v_gene: TRBV6-2/TRBV6-3; abundance: many; j_gene: TRBJ2-7; CDR3nt: TGTGCCAGCAGGCCTGGACTAGCGGGAGACGAGCAGTACTTC; CDR3aa: CASRPGLAGDEQYF
d_gene: .; v_gene: TRBV2; abundance: many; j_gene: TRBJ2-2; CDR3nt: TGTGCCAGCAGTCAAGGGCGGAACACCGGGGAGCTGTTTTTT; CDR3aa: CASSQGRNTGELFF
d_gene: TRBD1; v_gene: TRBV2; abundance: many; j_gene: TRBJ1-5; CDR3nt: TGTGCCAGCAGTCAGACTGACAGGGACAATCAGCCCCAGCATTTT; CDR3aa: CASSQTDRDNQPQHF
d_gene: TRBD2; v_gene: TRBV15; abundance: .; j_gene: TRBJ2-7; CDR3nt: TGTGCCACCAGCAGAGAAACGAACGCGGGGGTAGCGGGGACCCCCTACGAGCAGTACTTC; CDR3aa: CATSRETNAGVAGTPYEQYF
d_gene: .; v_gene: TRBV12-3/TRBV12-4; abundance: many; j_gene: TRBJ1-1; CDR3nt: TGTGCCAGCAGTTTCGGGGTTTACGGCACTGAAGCTTTCTTT; CDR3aa: CASSFGVYGTEAFF
d_gene: TRBD1; v_gene: TRBV7-2; abundance: many; j_gene: TRBJ2-5; CDR3nt: TGTGCCAGCAGCTTATCCGCTGGACAGGAGCACCAGTACTTC; CDR3aa: CASSLSAGQEHQYF
d_gene: TRBD1; v_gene: TRBV27; abundance: many; j_gene: TRBJ1-2; CDR3nt: TGTGCCAGCAGTCCTCCCACAGGGGCTCCCTATGGCTACACCTTC; CDR3aa: CASSPPTGAPYGYTF
d_gene: TRBD1; v_gene: TRBV7-9; abundance: .; j_gene: TRBJ1-4; CDR3nt: TGTGCCAGCAGCCCCGGGACAGGGACTAATGAAAAACTGTTTTTT; CDR3aa: CASSPGTGTNEKLFF
d_gene: .; v_gene: TRBV2; abundance: .; j_gene: TRBJ2-7; CDR3nt: TGTGCCAGCAGTGAAAGGGGGGGGGATTACGAGCAGTACTTC; CDR3aa: CASSERGGDYEQYF
d_gene: .; v_gene: TRBV2; abundance: many; j_gene: TRBJ2-5; CDR3nt: TGTGCCAGCAATGAGGGGTGGGAGACCCAGTACTTC; CDR3aa: CASNEGWETQYF
d_gene: .; v_gene: TRBV2; abundance: many; j_gene: TRBJ2-3; CDR3nt: TGTGCCAGCAGCGCGACTAGTTTTCCCACAGATACGCAGTATTTT; CDR3aa: CASSATSFPTDTQYF
d_gene: TRBD2; v_gene: TRBV13; abundance: few; j_gene: TRBJ2-5; CDR3nt: TGTGCCAGCACCGAAGGGCGGGGGGAGTTGTCAGAGACCCAGTACTTC; CDR3aa: CASTEGRGELSETQYF
d_gene: TRBD1; v_gene: TRBV20-1; abundance: few; j_gene: TRBJ1-1; CDR3nt: TGCAGTGCTAGAGAACAGGGGGCCGTGAACACTGAAGCTTTCTTT; CDR3aa: CSAREQGAVNTEAFF
d_gene: .; v_gene: TRBV20-1; abundance: many; j_gene: TRBJ2-7; CDR3nt: TGCAGTGCTAGGCCTCCGTCGGCCAATCGCGACGAGCAGTACTTC; CDR3aa: CSARPPSANRDEQYF
d_gene: .; v_gene: TRBV20-1; abundance: many; j_gene: TRBJ1-2; CDR3nt: TGCAGTGCTAGAGATCAGCTGGGAAAGGGTGGCTACACCTTC; CDR3aa: CSARDQLGKGGYTF
d_gene: TRBD1; v_gene: TRBV28; abundance: many; j_gene: TRBJ2-1; CDR3nt: TGTGCCAGCAGTCTCGCGGACAGGGGGCAGTTCTTC; CDR3aa: CASSLADRGQFF
d_gene: .; v_gene: TRBV12-3/TRBV12-4; abundance: many; j_gene: TRBJ2-2; CDR3nt: TGTGCCAGCAGTTTAGCTCAGGGAGGTACCGGGGAGCTGTTTTTT; CDR3aa: CASSLAQGGTGELFF
d_gene: .; v_gene: TRBV5-1; abundance: many; j_gene: TRBJ1-1; CDR3nt: TGCGCCAGCAGCTCAGGACACGGGGGTGCTGAAGCTTTCTTT; CDR3aa: CASSSGHGGAEAFF
d_gene: .; v_gene: TRBV2; abundance: many; j_gene: TRBJ1-5; CDR3nt: TGTGCCAGCAATGTGGGTCCGGATAGCAATCAGCCCCAGCATTTT; CDR3aa: CASNVGPDSNQPQHF